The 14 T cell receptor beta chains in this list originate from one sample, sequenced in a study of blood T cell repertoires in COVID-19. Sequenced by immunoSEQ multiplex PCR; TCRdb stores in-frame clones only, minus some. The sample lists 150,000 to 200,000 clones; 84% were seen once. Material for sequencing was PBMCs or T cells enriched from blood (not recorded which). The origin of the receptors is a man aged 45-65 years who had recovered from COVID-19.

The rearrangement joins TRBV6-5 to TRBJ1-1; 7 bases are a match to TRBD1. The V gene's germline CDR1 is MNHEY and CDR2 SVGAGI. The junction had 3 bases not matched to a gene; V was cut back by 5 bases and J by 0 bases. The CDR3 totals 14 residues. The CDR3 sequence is CASSRQGLNTEAFF. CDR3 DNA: TGTGCCAGCAGTAGACAGGGATTGAACACTGAAGCTTTCTTT.

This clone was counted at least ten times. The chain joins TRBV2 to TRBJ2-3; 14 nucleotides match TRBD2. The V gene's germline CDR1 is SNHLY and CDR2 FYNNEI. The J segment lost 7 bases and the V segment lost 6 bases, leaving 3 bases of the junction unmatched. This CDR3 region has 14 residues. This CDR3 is CASRTSGGAYTQYF. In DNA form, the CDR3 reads TGTGCCAGCAGGACTAGCGGGGGGGCATATACGCAGTATTTT.

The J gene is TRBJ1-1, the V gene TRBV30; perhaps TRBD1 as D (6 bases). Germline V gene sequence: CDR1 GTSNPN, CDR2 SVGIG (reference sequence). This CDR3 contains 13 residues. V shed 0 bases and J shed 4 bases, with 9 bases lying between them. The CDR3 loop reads CAWSVLGGTEAFF. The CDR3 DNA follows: TGTGCCTGGAGTGTACTAGGGGGCACTGAAGCTTTCTTT.

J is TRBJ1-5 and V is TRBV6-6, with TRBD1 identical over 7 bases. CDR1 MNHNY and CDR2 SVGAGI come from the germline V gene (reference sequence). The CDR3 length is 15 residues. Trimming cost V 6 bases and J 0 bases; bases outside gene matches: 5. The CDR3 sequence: CASRKGQTSNQPQHF. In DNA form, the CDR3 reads TGTGCCAGCAGGAAGGGACAGACTAGCAATCAGCCCCAGCATTTT.

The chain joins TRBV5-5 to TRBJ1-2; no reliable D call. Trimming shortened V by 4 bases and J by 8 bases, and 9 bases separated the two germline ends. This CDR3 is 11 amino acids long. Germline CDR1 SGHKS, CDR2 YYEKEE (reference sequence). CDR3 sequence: CASSPEGGYTF. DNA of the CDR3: TGTGCCAGCAGCCCCGAGGGAGGCTACACCTTC. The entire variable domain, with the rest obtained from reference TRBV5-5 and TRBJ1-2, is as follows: DAGVTQSPTHLIKTRGQQVTLRCSPISGHKSVSWYQQVLGQGPQFIFQYYEKEERGRGNFPDRFSARQFPNYSSELNVNALLLGDSALYLCASSPEGGYTFGSGTRLTVV.

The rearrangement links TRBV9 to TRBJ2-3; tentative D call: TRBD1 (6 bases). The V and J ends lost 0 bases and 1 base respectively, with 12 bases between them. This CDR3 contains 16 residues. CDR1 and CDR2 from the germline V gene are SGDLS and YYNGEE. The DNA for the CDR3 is TGTGCCAGCAGCGTAGGAGCAGGGGAAGGCACAGATACGCAGTATTTT. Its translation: CASSVGAGEGTDTQYF.

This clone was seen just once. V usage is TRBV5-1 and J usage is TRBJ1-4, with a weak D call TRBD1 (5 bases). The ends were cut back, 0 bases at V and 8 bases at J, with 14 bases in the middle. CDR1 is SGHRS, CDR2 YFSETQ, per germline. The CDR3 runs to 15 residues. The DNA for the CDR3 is TGCGCCAGCAGCTTGGGGCCGAGGGGAGGGGAAAAACTGTTTTTT. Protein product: CASSLGPRGGEKLFF.

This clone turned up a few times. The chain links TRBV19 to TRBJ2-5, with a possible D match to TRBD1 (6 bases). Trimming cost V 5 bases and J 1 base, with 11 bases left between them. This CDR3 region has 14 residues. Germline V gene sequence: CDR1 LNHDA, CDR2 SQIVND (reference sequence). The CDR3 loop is CASSLRDTQETQYF. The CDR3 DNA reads TGTGCCAGTAGTCTCCGGGACACCCAAGAGACCCAGTACTTC.

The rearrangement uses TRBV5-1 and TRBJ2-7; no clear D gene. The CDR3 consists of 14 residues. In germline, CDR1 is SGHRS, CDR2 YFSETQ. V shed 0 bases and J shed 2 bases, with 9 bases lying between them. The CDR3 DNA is TGCGCCAGCAGCTTGGTTGTCAGTCCCTACGAGCAGTACTTC. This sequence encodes CASSLVVSPYEQYF.

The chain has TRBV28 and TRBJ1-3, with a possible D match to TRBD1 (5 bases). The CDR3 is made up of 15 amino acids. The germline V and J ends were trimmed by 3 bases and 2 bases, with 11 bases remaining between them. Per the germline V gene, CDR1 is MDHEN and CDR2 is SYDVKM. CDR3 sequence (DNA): TGTGCCAGCAGTTTGGCGGGGCGAACTGGAAACACCATATATTTT. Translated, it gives CASSLAGRTGNTIYF.

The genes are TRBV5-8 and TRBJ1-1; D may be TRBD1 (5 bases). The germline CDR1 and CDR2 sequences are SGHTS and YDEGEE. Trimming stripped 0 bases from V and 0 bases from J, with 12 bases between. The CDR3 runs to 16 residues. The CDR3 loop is CASSLDWGEVNTEAFF. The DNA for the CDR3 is TGTGCCAGCAGCTTGGATTGGGGGGAAGTGAACACTGAAGCTTTCTTT.

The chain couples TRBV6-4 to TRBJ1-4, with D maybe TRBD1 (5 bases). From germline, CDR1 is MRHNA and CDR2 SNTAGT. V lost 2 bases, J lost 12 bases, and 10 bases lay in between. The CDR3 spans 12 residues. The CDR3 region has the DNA TGTGCCAGCAGTGACGGGGCCAGGGAACTGTTTTTT. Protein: CASSDGARELFF.

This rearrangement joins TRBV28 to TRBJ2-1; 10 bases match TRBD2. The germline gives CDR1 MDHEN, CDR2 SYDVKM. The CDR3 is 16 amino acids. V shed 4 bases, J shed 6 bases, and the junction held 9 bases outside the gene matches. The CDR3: CASSSSLAGFSNEQFF. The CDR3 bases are TGTGCCAGCAGTTCATCACTAGCGGGGTTCTCCAATGAGCAGTTCTTC.

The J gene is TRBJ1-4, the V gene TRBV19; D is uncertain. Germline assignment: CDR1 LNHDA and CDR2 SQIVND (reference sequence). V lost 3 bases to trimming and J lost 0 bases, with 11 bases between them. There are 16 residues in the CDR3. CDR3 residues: CASSIRLQSTNEKLFF. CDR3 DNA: TGTGCCAGTAGTATTCGATTACAGTCAACTAATGAAAAACTGTTTTTT.